A selection of T cell receptor beta chains follows, all from one sample in a study of PD-1 blockade in mismatch repair-deficient tumors. The protocol was immunoSEQ multiplex PCR, while the TCRdb copy is restricted to in-frame clones and leaves out a portion. The top ten clones hold 4.7% of a sample with about 120,000 clones, approximately 80% of them seen once. This specimen consisted of peripheral blood, obtained 60 weeks after starting pembrolizumab. Receptor source: an adult with mismatch repair-deficient cancer. Each CDR3 is given with its conserved first and last residue.

>TRBV29-1|TRBJ1-2
CSVVKVYGYTF
>TRBV5-1|TRBJ2-5
CASSSRMRPRQETQYF
>TRBV6-1|TRBJ2-1
CASKTRGLNNEQFF
>TRBV7-9|TRBJ2-3
CASGGTGYTDTQYF
>TRBV27|TRBJ2-3
CASSRRLATTDTQYF
>TRBV6-5|TRBJ2-7
CASSYADIPSYEQYF
>TRBV7-9|TRBJ2-6
CASSSTRGQVAGANVLTF
>TRBV6-1|TRBJ1-1
CASSEWAGGFTEAFF
>TRBV10-3|TRBJ2-7
CAISEVDGTSGSYEQYF
>TRBV6-1|TRBJ2-6
CASSDQVGANVLTF
>TRBV6-5|TRBJ2-2
CASSYLGLANTGELFF
>TRBV5-5|TRBJ1-4
CASSFFGQGGEKLFF
>TRBV5-1|TRBJ1-2
CASGKPRTGGAFWGGYTF
>TRBV19|TRBJ2-1
CASSSTSVEQFF
>TRBV5-1|TRBJ2-7
CASSSSSGRIYEQYF
>TRBV4-3|TRBJ2-1
CASSQELYNEQFF
>TRBV5-1|TRBJ1-2
CASSRGQQGGGYTF
>TRBV4-2|TRBJ1-2
CASSDRTGDPTPGGYTF
>TRBV28|TRBJ2-5
CASSSPRGWEETQYF
>TRBV27|TRBJ2-5
CASGDLRDRGVETQYF
>TRBV9|TRBJ2-7
CASSVGGAGVTYEQYF
>TRBV30|TRBJ2-2
CAWSLGGLTGELFF
>TRBV18|TRBJ2-3
CASSPGSRDTDTQYF
>TRBV6-6|TRBJ1-2
CASRPDRTAGYTF
>TRBV11-2|TRBJ2-5
CASSLLTAGETQYF